The rows below give T cell receptor beta chains drawn from one sample of a study of response to subunit inactivated influenza vaccine. MiXCR, run by TCRdb on the RT-PCR reads, gives a single entry per CDR3 protein. The repertoire holds approximately 680,000 distinct CDR3 sequences, with about a sixth as singletons. The source was PBMCs from blood, collected 11 to 12 days after vaccination. These receptors were obtained from a man between 45 and 60 years old who received an inactivated influenza vaccine. The CDR3 runs from the conserved cysteine through the conserved F or W. D genes are given only for firm matches. Only some rows state a clone size, as once, few, many or a class for expanded clones.

j_gene: TRBJ2-7
abundance: .
d_gene: .
v_gene: TRBV2
CDR3nt: TGTGCCAGCAGTGAGGGGGCCGAGCAGTACTTC
CDR3aa: CASSEGAEQYF

j_gene: TRBJ1-5
abundance: few
d_gene: .
v_gene: TRBV18
CDR3nt: TGTGCCAGCTCACCCTCGCAGGGTGGGTTGGAACAGCCCCAGCATTTT
CDR3aa: CASSPSQGGLEQPQHF

j_gene: TRBJ1-2
abundance: .
d_gene: .
v_gene: TRBV5-1
CDR3nt: TGCGCCAGCAGCTTCCTAGGAGCTTCTAACTATGGCTACACCTTC
CDR3aa: CASSFLGASNYGYTF

j_gene: TRBJ2-2
abundance: few
d_gene: .
v_gene: TRBV15
CDR3nt: TGTGCCACCAGCAGAGACATTTCCTACACCGGGGAGCTGTTTTTT
CDR3aa: CATSRDISYTGELFF

j_gene: TRBJ2-7
abundance: once
d_gene: TRBD2
v_gene: TRBV14
CDR3nt: TGTGCCAGCAGCCATTTGGGGTCTAGCGGGAGCTCCTACGAGCAGTACTTC
CDR3aa: CASSHLGSSGSSYEQYF

j_gene: TRBJ2-3
abundance: .
d_gene: .
v_gene: TRBV5-1
CDR3nt: TGCGCCAGCGCAAGATCGGAGCCCACAGATACGCAGTATTTT
CDR3aa: CASARSEPTDTQYF

j_gene: TRBJ2-2
abundance: .
d_gene: TRBD2
v_gene: TRBV3-1
CDR3nt: TGTGCCAGCAGCGAAGCGGGACTAGCGGGAAGGAACACCGGGGAGCTGTTTTTT
CDR3aa: CASSEAGLAGRNTGELFF

j_gene: TRBJ2-7
abundance: .
d_gene: .
v_gene: TRBV9
CDR3nt: TGTGCCAGCAGCGTAGAGGCAGGGCAACCTTACGAGCAGTACTTC
CDR3aa: CASSVEAGQPYEQYF

j_gene: TRBJ2-5
abundance: .
d_gene: TRBD2
v_gene: TRBV20-1
CDR3nt: TGCAGTGCTACTAGGGGACTACAAGAGACCCAGTACTTC
CDR3aa: CSATRGLQETQYF

j_gene: TRBJ2-1
abundance: .
d_gene: .
v_gene: TRBV6-1
CDR3nt: TGTGCCAGCACTACTAGCCCCAATGAGCAGTTCTTC
CDR3aa: CASTTSPNEQFF

j_gene: TRBJ2-7
abundance: .
d_gene: .
v_gene: TRBV4-1
CDR3nt: TGCGCCAGCAGCCGAGATCGGGGGGAGCAGTACTTC
CDR3aa: CASSRDRGEQYF